This TCR beta chain emerged from a study of regulatory T cells in long-lasting Graves disease. Time point described: newly diagnosed GD, antithyroid drugs for less than 3 months. Researchers made the TCR library from RNA that was extracted from PBMCs. This clonotype was counted at least ten times. Through Arm-PCR of CDR3 regions and iRepertoire HTBI primers, TCR beta libraries were built. TCRdb reprocessed the multiplex PCR reads with MiXCR, giving one entry per CDR3 protein. The sample consists of roughly 430,000 distinct CDR3 sequences, about a sixth of them appearing once. These data also featured in a second study, about T cells in Graves' hyperthyroidism and ophthalmopathy. From that paper: The primer set for the first-round RT-PCR of the TCR CDR3 was HTBI.

This TCR was sampled from a woman in her twenties or thirties with Graves disease. The specimen was peripheral blood mononuclear cells (PBMCs), collected at new diagnosis, from a patient treated with antithyroid drugs.

CDR3 loop: CSALAGGPVEQYF. DNA of the CDR3: TGCAGTGCTTTAGCGGGAGGGCCGGTCGAGCAGTACTTC. The chain has TRBV20-1 and TRBJ2-7; 11 positions match TRBD2. Germline lookup yields CDR1 DFQATT and CDR2 SNEGSKA (reference sequence). The CDR3 is 13 residues long. J was trimmed by 6 bases and V by 5 bases; bases with no gene match: 6.